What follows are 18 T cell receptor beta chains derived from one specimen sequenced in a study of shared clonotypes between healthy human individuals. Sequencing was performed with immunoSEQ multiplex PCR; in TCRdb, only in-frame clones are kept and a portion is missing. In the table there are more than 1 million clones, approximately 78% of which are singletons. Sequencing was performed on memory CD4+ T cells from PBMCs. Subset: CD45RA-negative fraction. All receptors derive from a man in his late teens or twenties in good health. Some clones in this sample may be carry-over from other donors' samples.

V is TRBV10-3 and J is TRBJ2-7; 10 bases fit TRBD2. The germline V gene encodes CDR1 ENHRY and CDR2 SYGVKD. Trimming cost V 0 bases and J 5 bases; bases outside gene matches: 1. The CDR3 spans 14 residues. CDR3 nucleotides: TGTGCCATCAGTGAGTCGGGGACTAGCGACGAGCAGTACTTC. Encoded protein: CAISESGTSDEQYF.

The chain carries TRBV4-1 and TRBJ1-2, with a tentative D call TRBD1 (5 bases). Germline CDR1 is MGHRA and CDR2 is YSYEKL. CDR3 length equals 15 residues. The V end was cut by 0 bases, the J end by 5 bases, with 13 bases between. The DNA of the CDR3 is TGCGCCAGCAGCCAAGATTCATGGGGGGGGTATGGCTACACCTTC. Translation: CASSQDSWGGYGYTF.

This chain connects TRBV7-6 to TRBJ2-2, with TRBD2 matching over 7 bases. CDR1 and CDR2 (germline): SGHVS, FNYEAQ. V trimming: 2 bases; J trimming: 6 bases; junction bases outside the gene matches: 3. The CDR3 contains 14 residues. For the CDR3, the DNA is TGTGCCAGCAGCTTAATGGGGAGGGCCGGGGAGCTGTTTTTT. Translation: CASSLMGRAGELFF.

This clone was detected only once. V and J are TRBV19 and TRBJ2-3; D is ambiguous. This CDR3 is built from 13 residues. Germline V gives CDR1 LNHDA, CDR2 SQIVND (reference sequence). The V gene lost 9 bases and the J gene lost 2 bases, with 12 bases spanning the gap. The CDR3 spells CASSLPPTDTQYF. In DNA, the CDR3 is TGTGCCAGCTCGCTTCCCCCCACAGATACGCAGTATTTT. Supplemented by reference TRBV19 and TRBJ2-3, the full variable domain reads DGGITQSPKYLFRKEGQNVTLSCEQNLNHDAMYWYRQDPGQGLRLIYYSQIVNDFQKGDIAEGYSVSREKKESFPLTVTSAQKNPTAFYLCASSLPPTDTQYFGPGTRLTVL.

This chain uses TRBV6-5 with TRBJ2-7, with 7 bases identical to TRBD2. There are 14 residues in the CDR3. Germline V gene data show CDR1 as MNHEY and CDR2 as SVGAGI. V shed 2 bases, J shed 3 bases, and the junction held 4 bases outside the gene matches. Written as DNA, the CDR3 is TGTGCCAGCAGTTACCGTCGGGGGGTCTACGAGCAGTACTTC. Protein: CASSYRRGVYEQYF.

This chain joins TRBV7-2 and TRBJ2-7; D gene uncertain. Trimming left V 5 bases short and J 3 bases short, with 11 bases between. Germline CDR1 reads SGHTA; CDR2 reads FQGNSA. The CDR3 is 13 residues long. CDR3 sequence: CASSPLLGYEQYF. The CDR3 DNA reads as TGTGCCAGCAGCCCTCTTTTAGGCTACGAGCAGTACTTC. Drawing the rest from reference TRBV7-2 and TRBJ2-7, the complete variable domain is GAGVSQSPSNKVTEKGKDVELRCDPISGHTALYWYRQSLGQGLEFLIYFQGNSAPDKSGLPSDRFSAERTGGSVSTLTIQRTQQEDSAVYLCASSPLLGYEQYFGPGTRLTVT.

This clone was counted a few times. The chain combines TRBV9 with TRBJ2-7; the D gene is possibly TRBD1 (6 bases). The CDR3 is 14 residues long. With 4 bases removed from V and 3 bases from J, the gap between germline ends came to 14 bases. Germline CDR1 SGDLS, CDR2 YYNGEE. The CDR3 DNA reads TGTGCCAGCAGCCAACAGGGTAATCACTACGAGCAGTACTTC. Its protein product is CASSQQGNHYEQYF.

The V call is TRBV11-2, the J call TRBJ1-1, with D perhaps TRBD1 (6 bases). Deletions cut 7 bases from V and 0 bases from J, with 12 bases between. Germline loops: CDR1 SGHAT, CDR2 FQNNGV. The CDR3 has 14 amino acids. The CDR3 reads CASIPGALNTEAFF. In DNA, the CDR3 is TGTGCCAGCATCCCGGGGGCCTTGAACACTGAAGCTTTCTTT.

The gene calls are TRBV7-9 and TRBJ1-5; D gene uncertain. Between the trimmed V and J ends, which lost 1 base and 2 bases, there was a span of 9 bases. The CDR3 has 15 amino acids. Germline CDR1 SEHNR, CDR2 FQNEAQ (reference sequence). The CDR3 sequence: CASSLGQWGNQPQHF. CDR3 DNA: TGTGCCAGCAGCTTAGGGCAGTGGGGCAATCAGCCCCAGCATTTT.

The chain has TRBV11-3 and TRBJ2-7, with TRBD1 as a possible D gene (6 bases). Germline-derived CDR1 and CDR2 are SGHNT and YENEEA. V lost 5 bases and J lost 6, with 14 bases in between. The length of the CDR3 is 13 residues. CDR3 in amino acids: CASSQEAGAEQYF. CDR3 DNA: TGTGCCAGCAGCCAGGAGGCAGGGGCCGAGCAGTACTTC.

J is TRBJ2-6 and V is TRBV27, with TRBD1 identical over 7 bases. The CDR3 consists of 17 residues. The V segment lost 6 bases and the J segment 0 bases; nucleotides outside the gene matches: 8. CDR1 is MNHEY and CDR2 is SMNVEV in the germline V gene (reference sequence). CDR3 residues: CASRGQDRRSGANVLTF. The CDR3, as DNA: TGTGCCAGCAGAGGACAGGACCGTCGCTCTGGGGCCAACGTCCTGACTTTC. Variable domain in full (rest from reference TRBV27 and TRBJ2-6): EAQVTQNPRYLITVTGKKLTVTCSQNMNHEYMSWYRQDPGLGLRQIYYSMNVEVTDKGDVPEGYKVSRKEKRNFPLILESPSPNQTSLYFCASRGQDRRSGANVLTFGAGSRLTVL.

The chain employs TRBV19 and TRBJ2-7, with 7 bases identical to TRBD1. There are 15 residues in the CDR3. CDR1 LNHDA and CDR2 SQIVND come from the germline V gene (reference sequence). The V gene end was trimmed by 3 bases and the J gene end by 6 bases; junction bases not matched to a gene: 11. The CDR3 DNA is TGTGCCAGTAGTATGGGTTTGGGACAGACTCTCGAGCAGTACTTC. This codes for CASSMGLGQTLEQYF.

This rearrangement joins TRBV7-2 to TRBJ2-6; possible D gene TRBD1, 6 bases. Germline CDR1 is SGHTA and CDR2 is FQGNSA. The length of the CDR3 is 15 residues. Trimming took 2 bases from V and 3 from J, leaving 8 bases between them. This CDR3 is CASSLTGHGANVLTF. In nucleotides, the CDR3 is TGTGCCAGCAGCTTAACAGGGCATGGGGCCAACGTCCTGACTTTC.

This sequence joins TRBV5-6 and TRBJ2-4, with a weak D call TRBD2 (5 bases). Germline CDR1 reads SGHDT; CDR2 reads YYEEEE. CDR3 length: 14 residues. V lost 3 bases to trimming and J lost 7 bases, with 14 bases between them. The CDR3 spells CASSSLGRPNIQYF. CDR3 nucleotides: TGTGCCAGCAGCTCCTTAGGGAGACCGAACATTCAGTACTTC.

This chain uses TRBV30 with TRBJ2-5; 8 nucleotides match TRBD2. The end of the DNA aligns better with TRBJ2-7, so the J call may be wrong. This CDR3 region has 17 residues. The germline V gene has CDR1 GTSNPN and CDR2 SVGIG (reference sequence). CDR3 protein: CAWSGVGRGRPSYEQYF. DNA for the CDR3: TGTGCCTGGAGTGGGGTAGGTCGCGGGAGGCCTAGCTACGAGCAGTACTTC.

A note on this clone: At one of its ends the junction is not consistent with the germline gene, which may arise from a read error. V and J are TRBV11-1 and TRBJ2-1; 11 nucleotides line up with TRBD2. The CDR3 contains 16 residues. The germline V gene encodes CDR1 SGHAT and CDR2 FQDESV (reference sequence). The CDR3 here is CASSSGGAGQSSGRIF. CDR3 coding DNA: TGTGCCAGCAGCTCAGGGGGGGCCGGACAGTCTAGCGGGAGGATCTTC.

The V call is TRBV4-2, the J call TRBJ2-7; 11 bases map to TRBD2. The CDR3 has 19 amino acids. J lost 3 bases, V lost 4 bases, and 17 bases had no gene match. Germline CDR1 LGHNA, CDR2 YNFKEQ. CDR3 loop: CASSPTLGLAGGNFYEQYF. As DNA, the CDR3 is TGTGCCAGCAGCCCCACTTTGGGGCTAGCGGGAGGAAATTTCTACGAGCAGTACTTC.

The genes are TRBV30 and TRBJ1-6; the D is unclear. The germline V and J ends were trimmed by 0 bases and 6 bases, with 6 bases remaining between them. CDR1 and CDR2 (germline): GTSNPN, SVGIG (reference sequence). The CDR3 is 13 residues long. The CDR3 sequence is CAWSVLRNSPLHF. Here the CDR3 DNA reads TGTGCCTGGAGTGTACTGCGTAATTCACCCCTCCACTTT.